This TCR beta chain was retrieved from a study of blood T cell repertoires in COVID-19. The data were produced by immunoSEQ multiplex PCR, yet TCRdb's version contains in-frame clones alone and is incomplete. Of 40,000 to 60,000 clones listed, roughly 83% are singletons. The sequence came from a man between 45 and 60 years old with active COVID-19. Sequencing was done on a sample of peripheral blood.

CDR3 sequence: CASSVDGRAYEQYF. DNA for the CDR3: TGTGCCAGCAGCGTAGATGGTCGGGCCTACGAGCAGTACTTC. V usage is TRBV9 and J usage is TRBJ2-7; D is ambiguous. Germline V gene data show CDR1 as SGDLS and CDR2 as YYNGEE. V dropped 0 bases and J dropped 2 bases, with 9 bases sitting between them. This CDR3 contains 14 residues.